This T cell receptor beta chain was recorded in a study of blood T cell repertoires in COVID-19 (dated by TCRdb to between 2020 and 2021). Broadly, across the study: The collaborator samples originated in the United States, Italy and Spain and spanned the acute and convalescent phases of COVID-19. The samples were drawn from the first 160 participants of the ongoing ImmuneRACE study and from some 1,300 subjects provided by 6 global collaborators. The repertoires were released in a freely available public database intended as a resource for research on the immune response to SARS-CoV-2. The dataset comprised deeply sampled blood TCRbeta repertoires from subjects exposed to, actively infected with, or recovered from COVID-19. Sample metadata almost always included a de-identified subject ID, COVID-19 status, age in years and sex. HLA class I and class II types, where available, came from metadata supplied by the sample provider rather than from assay-based typing. The material from the prospective study consisted of cDNA or gDNA derived from T cells, B-cell-depleted T cells, or PBMCs.

Collaborating institutions collected whole blood in K2EDTA tubes following their own protocols. For TCRbeta analysis, collaborators shipped samples as frozen whole blood, isolated PBMCs, or DNA extracted from either of those sample types. A remark on this clone: No antigen is known for it. No much larger clone is present one base from it, and per-base qualities are unavailable.

Counted from cysteine to phenylalanine, this CDR3 has 14 amino acids. The sequence is cut down to CDR3 DNA, 42 bases in frame from base 1. CDR1 and CDR2 are drawn from the germline V gene (reference sequence): LGHDT, YNNKEL. The junction shows trimming of 0 bases on V and 6 bases on J, plus 11 bases between the germline ends. TCRbeta CDR3 regions were amplified from genomic DNA using the immunoSEQ Assay, a bias-controlled multiplex PCR. The study's processing was this. Within the assay, amplification of reference gene primers was used to estimate how many nucleated cells each sample contained. To quantify the absolute abundance of each unique TCRbeta CDR3 rearrangement, sequence reads were collapsed and filtered. For each sample, productive Simpson clonality was calculated as the square root of Simpson's diversity index across productive rearrangements. The source is immuneACCESS, and TCRdb retained only in-frame sequences with V and J called. Part of the clones is not carried over; for the studies checked, unresolved V genes explain less than half of this, and the remainder is unexplained. V and J calls and clone size are those listed in that table; D and trimming were worked out from the DNA. For this sample the table gives 120,000 to 150,000 clones, of which 75% to 85% were detected only once. The ten largest clones represent 13% of the sample.

Points the paper makes about the study in general: Clinical and demographic metadata were provided uncurated, with the amount varying by source and participant.

The sequenced material came from peripheral blood. The rearranged chain carries TRBV3-1 (or the pseudogene TRBV3-2) and TRBJ1-1, and possibly TRBD1, on 5 matching bases. This clonotype was obtained from a man between 60 and 75 years old with active or convalescent COVID-19. The nucleotides read TGTGCCAGCAGCCAAGATCCGGGGGGGGCTGAAGCTTTCTTT. Protein translation: CASSQDPGGAEAFF.